These T cell receptor beta chains were read from a single sample in a study of T-cell memory formation after mild COVID-19. One entry per CDR3 protein, called by TCRdb with MiXCR from the 5' RACE reads. The sample comprises about 210,000 distinct CDR3 sequences, 25% to 35% of which are singletons, and roughly an eighth rests with the top ten. Sequenced: PBMCs or a T cell subset sorted from them (not recorded which). Receptors were obtained from an adult woman who had mild COVID-19 (a few samples of this study predate the infection). Cell type and time point are not known. CDR3s include the opening cysteine and the closing phenylalanine or tryptophan. Fields, in order: clone size, J gene, D gene, V gene, CDR3 DNA, CDR3 protein. The D gene is left open where the match is weak. Rows may omit the clone size; those that give it use once, few, many or a size class.

abundance: -
j_gene: TRBJ2-7
d_gene: -
v_gene: TRBV29-1
CDR3nt: TGCAGCGTTGTAGGCCCGAGCTCCTACGAGCAGTACTTC
CDR3aa: CSVVGPSSYEQYF

abundance: once
j_gene: TRBJ2-2
d_gene: -
v_gene: TRBV9
CDR3nt: TGTGCCAGCAGCGTATTTGGCGGGGAGCTGTTTTTT
CDR3aa: CASSVFGGELFF

abundance: few
j_gene: TRBJ2-7
d_gene: TRBD1
v_gene: TRBV7-8
CDR3nt: TGTGCCAGCAGCCCTGACAGGGTCAATCCCTACGAGCAGTACTTC
CDR3aa: CASSPDRVNPYEQYF

abundance: -
j_gene: TRBJ2-5
d_gene: -
v_gene: TRBV9
CDR3nt: TGTGCCAGCAGCCCGGACACGCAAGAGACCCAGTACTTC
CDR3aa: CASSPDTQETQYF

abundance: many
j_gene: TRBJ2-2
d_gene: -
v_gene: TRBV5-1
CDR3nt: TGCGCCAGCAGCTTGGACAGGTCGAACACCGGGGAGCTGTTTTTT
CDR3aa: CASSLDRSNTGELFF

abundance: few
j_gene: TRBJ2-1
d_gene: TRBD2
v_gene: TRBV11-2
CDR3nt: TGTGCCAGCAGCTTGGGTAGCGGGGTGGGTGAGCAGTTCTTC
CDR3aa: CASSLGSGVGEQFF

abundance: -
j_gene: TRBJ1-5
d_gene: -
v_gene: TRBV12-3/TRBV12-4
CDR3nt: TGTGCCAGCAGTTCTGGCCCGGGTCCCGGTCAGCATTTT
CDR3aa: CASSSGPGPGQHF

abundance: -
j_gene: TRBJ2-7
d_gene: -
v_gene: TRBV19
CDR3nt: TGTGCCAGTAGTATTGTAAGAGACAACGAGCAGTACTTC
CDR3aa: CASSIVRDNEQYF

abundance: few
j_gene: TRBJ2-7
d_gene: TRBD1
v_gene: TRBV5-6
CDR3nt: TGTGCCAGCAGCGTAGGACAGGGGATCGGTGCCTACGAGCAGTACTTC
CDR3aa: CASSVGQGIGAYEQYF

abundance: many
j_gene: TRBJ2-7
d_gene: -
v_gene: TRBV7-8
CDR3nt: TGTGCCAGCAGCCCGTCCCGGGGGCCTGCCCGCAAAATCGAGCAGTACTTC
CDR3aa: CASSPSRGPARKIEQYF

abundance: few
j_gene: TRBJ2-3
d_gene: TRBD2
v_gene: TRBV29-1
CDR3nt: TGCAGCGTTGAAAGGGGACTAGCGGCCCGCACAGATACGCAGTATTTT
CDR3aa: CSVERGLAARTDTQYF

abundance: few
j_gene: TRBJ1-1
d_gene: TRBD1
v_gene: TRBV20-1
CDR3nt: TGCAGTGCTTATCCCGGGACAGGGGGGCCTGAAGCTTTCTTT
CDR3aa: CSAYPGTGGPEAFF

abundance: -
j_gene: TRBJ2-5
d_gene: -
v_gene: TRBV20-1
CDR3nt: TGCAGTGCTAGGGGGGGTTCAGGGACCCAGTACTTC
CDR3aa: CSARGGSGTQYF

abundance: -
j_gene: TRBJ2-2
d_gene: -
v_gene: TRBV29-1
CDR3nt: TGCAGCGTTGAAAGGCTGGCCACCGGGGAGCTGTTTTTT
CDR3aa: CSVERLATGELFF

abundance: -
j_gene: TRBJ2-1
d_gene: TRBD2
v_gene: TRBV24-1
CDR3nt: TGTGCCACCAGGACTAGCGGGGAGGGAAATGAGCAGTTCTTC
CDR3aa: CATRTSGEGNEQFF

abundance: -
j_gene: TRBJ2-5
d_gene: TRBD2
v_gene: TRBV27
CDR3nt: TGTGCCAGCAGCCCCGGACTAGCGGGGGTTCGGGAGACCCAGTACTTC
CDR3aa: CASSPGLAGVRETQYF

abundance: -
j_gene: TRBJ2-7
d_gene: -
v_gene: TRBV24-1
CDR3nt: TGTGCCACCAGTGATAACTTGAGCTACGAGCAGTACTTC
CDR3aa: CATSDNLSYEQYF

abundance: -
j_gene: TRBJ1-2
d_gene: TRBD1
v_gene: TRBV12-3/TRBV12-4
CDR3nt: TGTGCCAGCAGTTCCCGCGGGACAGCTAACTATGGCTACACCTTC
CDR3aa: CASSSRGTANYGYTF

abundance: -
j_gene: TRBJ1-6
d_gene: TRBD1
v_gene: TRBV6-5
CDR3nt: TGTGCCAGCAGTTACGAGGGGACAGGGGATTCACCCCTCCACTTT
CDR3aa: CASSYEGTGDSPLHF

abundance: -
j_gene: TRBJ2-2
d_gene: -
v_gene: TRBV6-5
CDR3nt: TGTGCCAGCAGTAGACCTACCGGGGAGCTGTTTTTT
CDR3aa: CASSRPTGELFF

abundance: -
j_gene: TRBJ2-1
d_gene: TRBD2
v_gene: TRBV5-1
CDR3nt: TGCGCCAGCAAACTAGCGGGAGTGGAGCAGTTCTTC
CDR3aa: CASKLAGVEQFF

abundance: -
j_gene: TRBJ2-7
d_gene: TRBD2
v_gene: TRBV5-4
CDR3nt: TGTGCCAGCAGCCCCGCAGCGGGAGGGCCGGGGGAGCAGTACTTC
CDR3aa: CASSPAAGGPGEQYF

abundance: few
j_gene: TRBJ2-2
d_gene: TRBD2
v_gene: TRBV20-1
CDR3nt: TGCAGTGCACCTCTAGCGGGGGCTCACACCGGGGAGCTGTTTTTT
CDR3aa: CSAPLAGAHTGELFF

abundance: few
j_gene: TRBJ2-4
d_gene: TRBD1
v_gene: TRBV18
CDR3nt: TGTGCCAGCTCACCACGCGGACCGGGACAGGGTGCCAAAAACATTCAGTACTTC
CDR3aa: CASSPRGPGQGAKNIQYF

abundance: few
j_gene: TRBJ2-1
d_gene: TRBD2
v_gene: TRBV9
CDR3nt: TGTGCCAGCAGCGTAGGTGTTCTGAGCGGGGGGAACAATGAGCAGTTCTTC
CDR3aa: CASSVGVLSGGNNEQFF

abundance: -
j_gene: TRBJ1-1
d_gene: -
v_gene: TRBV3-1
CDR3nt: TGTGCCAGCAGCCAAGAGGGGTGGAGCACTGAAGCTTTCTTT
CDR3aa: CASSQEGWSTEAFF

abundance: -
j_gene: TRBJ2-1
d_gene: TRBD2
v_gene: TRBV14
CDR3nt: TGTGCCAGCAGCCAAGATCTCGCGACTAGCGGGAGGAGGCTTTATGAGGAGCAGTTCTTC
CDR3aa: CASSQDLATSGRRLYEEQFF

abundance: few
j_gene: TRBJ2-7
d_gene: TRBD1
v_gene: TRBV29-1
CDR3nt: TGCAGCGCTACAGGGGGATCTCGCTACGAGCAGTACTTC
CDR3aa: CSATGGSRYEQYF

abundance: -
j_gene: TRBJ2-1
d_gene: TRBD1
v_gene: TRBV12-3/TRBV12-4
CDR3nt: TGTGCCAGCATAACAGGGGGCAATGAGCAGTTCTTC
CDR3aa: CASITGGNEQFF

abundance: -
j_gene: TRBJ1-2
d_gene: -
v_gene: TRBV29-1
CDR3nt: TGCAGCGTCAGTGATGACAGCTACACCTTC
CDR3aa: CSVSDDSYTF

abundance: -
j_gene: TRBJ2-1
d_gene: TRBD2
v_gene: TRBV9
CDR3nt: TGTGCCAGCAGCGCCGGGACTAGCATGTACAATGAGCAGTTCTTC
CDR3aa: CASSAGTSMYNEQFF